A selection of T cell receptor beta chains follows, all from one sample in a study of T cell changes during pregnancy in multiple sclerosis. Measured with immunoSEQ multiplex PCR; TCRdb has only the in-frame clones, and not every one. Of roughly 49,000 clones in the sample, approximately 90% are singletons; the top ten hold 0.3% to 0.45%. The sample was CD4+ T cells from peripheral blood mononuclear cells, taken in the second trimester of pregnancy. These receptors originate from a female donor in good health, enrolled as a control in a pregnancy study. Each CDR3 is given with its conserved first and last residue. D genes are given only for firm matches. A clone size is listed for some rows: how often the clone was seen (once, few, many), or a class if it is expanded.

-	TRBD1	TRBV6-1	TRBJ2-7	TGTGCCAGCGCCAGGGACAGTTTTTACGAGCAGTACTTC	CASARDSFYEQYF
-	TRBD2	TRBV7-6	TRBJ2-1	TGTGCCAGCAGCTTAGCGACTAGCGGGGGGTACAATGAGCAGTTCTTC	CASSLATSGGYNEQFF
-	TRBD1	TRBV7-2	TRBJ1-5	TGTGCCAGCAGCTCGGGACAGGGCAGCAATCAGCCCCAGCATTTT	CASSSGQGSNQPQHF
-	TRBD1	TRBV6-1	TRBJ1-2	TGTGCCAGCAGTGAGGGGACAGGGACTAACTATGGCTACACCTTC	CASSEGTGTNYGYTF
few	-	TRBV4-1	TRBJ1-4	TGCGCCAGCAGGAATTTGCGAACTAATGAAAAACTGTTTTTT	CASRNLRTNEKLFF
once	TRBD2	TRBV5-1	TRBJ2-3	TGCGCCAGCAGCTTGGAACTAGCGGGGGGGATGGATACGCAGTATTTT	CASSLELAGGMDTQYF
-	TRBD1	TRBV5-4	TRBJ1-4	TGTGCCAGCAGCTTGAGGACAGGGGATCCAGCTAATGAAAAACTGTTTTTT	CASSLRTGDPANEKLFF
-	-	TRBV7-6	TRBJ1-2	TGTGCCAGCAGCTTATCGCCCCTTGCGAGCTATGGCTACACCTTC	CASSLSPLASYGYTF
-	TRBD1	TRBV6-7	TRBJ1-2	TGTGCCAGCAGTCCCCATAAGCTAAGAGGGGACAGGCAATACTATGGCTACACCTTC	CASSPHKLRGDRQYYGYTF
-	-	TRBV30	TRBJ1-3	TGTGCCTGGAGTGTACCCGGGGCTGGAAACACCATATATTTT	CAWSVPGAGNTIYF
-	-	TRBV7-2	TRBJ2-5	TGTGCCAGCAGCGTCGGGGTCCAAAGGACCCAGTACTTC	CASSVGVQRTQYF
-	-	TRBV13	TRBJ1-1	TGTGCCAGCAGCTTAATCCGGGGTCCTGAAGCTTTCTTT	CASSLIRGPEAFF
-	TRBD1	TRBV2	TRBJ2-1	TGTGCCAGCAGTGGGGACAGGGGAGGTAGCGGTGAGCAGTTCTTC	CASSGDRGGSGEQFF
-	-	TRBV4-3	TRBJ2-5	TGCGCCAGCAGCCAAGATGGAGGTGAGACCCAGTACTTC	CASSQDGGETQYF
-	-	TRBV4-3	TRBJ2-3	TGCGCCAGCAGCCAAGACTATAACCGGGGGGCCTTTACAGATACGCAGTATTTT	CASSQDYNRGAFTDTQYF
once	TRBD1	TRBV2	TRBJ2-1	TGTGCCAGCAGTGATATTGGACAGGGGGCTTACAATGAGCAGTTCTTC	CASSDIGQGAYNEQFF
-	TRBD2	TRBV19	TRBJ2-1	TGTGCCAGTAGTTCAGTCGGCCAGCGGGGGGGCTCATATGAGCAGTTCTTC	CASSSVGQRGGSYEQFF
-	TRBD1	TRBV19	TRBJ1-2	TGTGCCAGTATCATGACCGGGACAGGGGCTGTAGGCTACACCTTC	CASIMTGTGAVGYTF
-	-	TRBV6-1	TRBJ2-3	TGTGCCAGCAGTGGAACCTGGGGCGGTACCCTCCCAGATACGCAGTATTTT	CASSGTWGGTLPDTQYF
-	-	TRBV11-2	TRBJ2-1	TGTGCCAGCAGCTTAGATCGCCTAGCCAATGAGCAGTTCTTC	CASSLDRLANEQFF
-	TRBD1	TRBV6-1	TRBJ1-6	TGTGCCAGCAAACCTGGGACAGCAAATTCACCCCTCCACTTT	CASKPGTANSPLHF
-	-	TRBV4-2	TRBJ1-3	TGTGCCAGCAGCCCGGGGTTAGAAAAAGACACCATATATTTT	CASSPGLEKDTIYF
-	-	TRBV7-2	TRBJ2-2	TGTGCCAGCAGCCCCTACCTAACTTCGCCCACCGGGGAGCTGTTTTTT	CASSPYLTSPTGELFF
-	-	TRBV6-5	TRBJ1-1	TGTGCCAGCAGACAAACAGGATCGGGGGGCACTGAAGCTTTCTTT	CASRQTGSGGTEAFF
-	TRBD1	TRBV18	TRBJ2-6	TGTGCCAGCTCACCAAGGGGGCCGACAGGGGGCAACTCTGGGGCCAACGTCCTGACTTTC	CASSPRGPTGGNSGANVLTF
-	-	TRBV7-2	TRBJ1-1	TGTGCCAGCAGCTTCAGAAACACTGAAGCTTTCTTT	CASSFRNTEAFF
-	-	TRBV2	TRBJ1-5	TGTGCCAGCAGAGCCGGGACACATAGCAATCAGCCCCAGCATTTT	CASRAGTHSNQPQHF
-	-	TRBV6-5	TRBJ2-7	TGTGCCAGCTCGAGTGCAGGAACCTACGAGCAGTACTTC	CASSSAGTYEQYF
-	-	TRBV25-1	TRBJ1-2	TGTGCCAGCAGTGAAGCCCAGGCTAACTATGGCTACACCTTC	CASSEAQANYGYTF
-	TRBD1	TRBV20-1	TRBJ2-1	TGCAGTGCTAGAGATCAGGACAGGGGACTCTTC	CSARDQDRGLF
-	-	TRBV21-1	TRBJ2-3	TGTGCCAGCAGCCAAGAGCGGGACTCAGCGACACAACCGATTTCCTGCACAGATACGCAGTATTTT	CASSQERDSATQPISCTDTQYF
-	-	TRBV5-1	TRBJ2-2	TGCGCCAGCAGCTTGTCCCCAGATCCGAACACCGGGGAGCTGTTTTTT	CASSLSPDPNTGELFF
-	-	TRBV7-8	TRBJ1-1	TGTGCCAGCAGCCCGTACGGGGGACGGACTGAAGCTTTCTTT	CASSPYGGRTEAFF
-	-	TRBV5-6	TRBJ1-5	TGTGCCAGCAGCGAATACAGGGACAATCAGCCCCAGCATTTT	CASSEYRDNQPQHF
-	-	TRBV30	TRBJ2-7	TGTGCCTGGAGTGTAGGGGGCGAGCAGTACTTC	CAWSVGGEQYF
-	TRBD1	TRBV6-5	TRBJ2-7	TGTGCCAGCAGTTACTACGACAGGGGAAGACCCTACGAGCAGTACTTC	CASSYYDRGRPYEQYF
medium-sized	-	TRBV11-3	TRBJ1-2	TGTGCCAGCAGCTTAGGAACAGGAGCTAACTATGGCTACACCTTC	CASSLGTGANYGYTF
-	TRBD1	TRBV12-5	TRBJ2-3	TGTGCTAGTGGTTTGGGGAGGGACAGGGGTACAGATACGCAGTATTTT	CASGLGRDRGTDTQYF
-	TRBD1	TRBV11-1	TRBJ2-7	TGTGCCAGCAGCCGCGACAGGGCACAATCCTACGAGCAGTACTTC	CASSRDRAQSYEQYF
-	-	TRBV13	TRBJ2-7	TGTGCCAGCAGCCCCTACAGGATCTCCTACGAGCAGTACTTC	CASSPYRISYEQYF
-	-	TRBV19	TRBJ1-2	TGTGCCAGTAAATTTTCAGGGAACACTAACTATGGCTACACCTTC	CASKFSGNTNYGYTF
-	-	TRBV6-5	TRBJ1-1	TGTGCCAGCAGCGCGGACACTACTAACACTGAAGCTTTCTTT	CASSADTTNTEAFF
-	TRBD2	TRBV12-5	TRBJ2-1	TGTGCTAGTGGTTTGGTCGGGGGGGCCTTGAATGAGCAGTTCTTC	CASGLVGGALNEQFF
-	-	TRBV11-3	TRBJ2-2	TGTGCCAGCAGCTTCGGGACTTCTGACGGGGAGCTGTTTTTT	CASSFGTSDGELFF
-	-	TRBV25-1	TRBJ1-3	TGTGCCACTCGACAGACCTCTGGAAACACCATATATTTT	CATRQTSGNTIYF
-	TRBD2	TRBV9	TRBJ2-6	TGTGCCAGCGGTTGGGGGCGGGGGGCAGCCGGGGCCAACGTCCTGACTTTC	CASGWGRGAAGANVLTF
-	TRBD1	TRBV19	TRBJ2-1	TGTGCCAGTACCCAAAGAAAGGGACAGCTCTACAATGAGCAGTTCTTC	CASTQRKGQLYNEQFF
few	-	TRBV5-4	TRBJ2-2	TGTGCCAGCAGCCTAATAAACTCCCTCGGCACCGGGGAGCTGTTTTTT	CASSLINSLGTGELFF
-	-	TRBV5-1	TRBJ1-3	TGCGCCAGCAGCCCGGAGGTGGGGAGTGGTGGAAACACCATATATTTT	CASSPEVGSGGNTIYF
-	-	TRBV6-5	TRBJ1-5	TGTGCCAGCAGTGGGCGGGAGCAGCCCCAGCATTTT	CASSGREQPQHF
-	TRBD1	TRBV27	TRBJ2-1	TGTGCCAGCAGTTTAGTAACAGGGGTGGCCTACAATGAGCAGTTCTTC	CASSLVTGVAYNEQFF